This T cell receptor beta chain is drawn from a study of regulatory T cells in long-lasting Graves disease. Germline V gene lookup returns CDR1 DFQATT and CDR2 SNEGSKA (reference sequence). V was trimmed by 3 bases and J by 8 bases, leaving 14 bases between them. This CDR3 comprises 13 residues. The study, taken as a whole, reports: Persistent Graves' disease cases displayed lower TCR diversity than newly diagnosed ones.

Arm-PCR of CDR3 regions and iRepertoire HTBI primers were used to build TCR beta libraries. TCRdb re-derived calls from the multiplex PCR reads in MiXCR, one entry per CDR3 protein. Counted here are approximately 300,000 distinct CDR3 sequences, over 15% occurring once; the ten biggest clones make up about 36%. Time point indicated: newly diagnosed GD, antithyroid drugs for less than 3 months. RNA isolated from PBMCs was used to make the TCR library. The sample holds a few counts of this clonotype. The antigen remains undetermined. The receptor was isolated from a female donor with Graves disease. The sequencing used peripheral blood mononuclear cells (PBMCs), collected at new diagnosis, from a patient treated with antithyroid drugs. The rearrangement joins TRBV20-1 to TRBJ2-4; weak D call: TRBD1 (6 bases). Here the CDR3 DNA reads TGCAGTGCTAGGCCCCCTGCAGGGGACATTCAGTACTTC. Its protein product is CSARPPAGDIQYF.